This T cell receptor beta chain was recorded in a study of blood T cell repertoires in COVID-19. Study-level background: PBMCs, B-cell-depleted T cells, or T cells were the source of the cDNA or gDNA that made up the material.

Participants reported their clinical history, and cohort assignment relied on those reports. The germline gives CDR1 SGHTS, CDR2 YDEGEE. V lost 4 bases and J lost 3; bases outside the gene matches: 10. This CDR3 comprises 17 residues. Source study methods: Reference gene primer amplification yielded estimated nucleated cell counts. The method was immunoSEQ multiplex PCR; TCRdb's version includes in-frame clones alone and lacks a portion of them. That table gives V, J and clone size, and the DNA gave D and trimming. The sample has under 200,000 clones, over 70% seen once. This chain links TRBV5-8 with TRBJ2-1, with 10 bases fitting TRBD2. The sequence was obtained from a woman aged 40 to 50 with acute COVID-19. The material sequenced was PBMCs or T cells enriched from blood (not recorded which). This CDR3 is CASSAWTSGVFYNEQFF. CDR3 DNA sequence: TGTGCCAGCAGCGCTTGGACTAGCGGAGTCTTCTACAATGAGCAGTTCTTC.